Described below is a single T cell receptor beta chain sequence and its context. TCRdb keeps only in-frame clones here, not all; method: immunoSEQ multiplex PCR. The table records over 150,000 clones, roughly 86% of them present only once. These data belong to a study of blood T cell repertoires in COVID-19. Sequencing used peripheral blood. The TCR sequence derives from a man aged 45-60 years with active or convalescent COVID-19.

CDR3 nucleotide sequence: TGTGCCAGCAGCGTAGCCGGTAGCGGGGGAAACATTCAGTACTTC. Encoded protein: CASSVAGSGGNIQYF. This rearrangement joins TRBV9 to TRBJ2-4; TRBD2 aligns across 9 bases. J lost 6 bases, V lost 0 bases, and 4 bases had no gene match. Per the germline V gene, CDR1 is SGDLS and CDR2 is YYNGEE. This CDR3 comprises 15 residues. Complete variable domain (other parts from reference TRBV9 and TRBJ2-4): DSGVTQTPKHLITATGQRVTLRCSPRSGDLSVYWYQQSLDQGLQFLIQYYNGEERAKGNILERFSAQQFPDLHSELNLSSLELGDSALYFCASSVAGSGGNIQYFGAGTRLSVL.